This TCR beta chain comes out of a study of beta chain features in type 1 diabetes. Looking at the study overall: Healthy donors resembled patients in age, gender and cell yields. Overall study results and limits: In all four CD4+ subsets, TCRB CDR3 length was significantly, moderately reduced in type 1 diabetes.

Trimming took off 4 bases at V and 3 bases at J, with 17 bases between the two ends. Looked up from germline, CDR1 is SGHRS and CDR2 is YFSETQ. The CDR3 covers 15 residues. All of the isolated RNA was reverse transcribed, so expressed TCRB transcripts were sequenced. Sequenced naive, central memory and regulatory T cell samples produced an average of roughly 3.9 million reads. Assay used: immunoSEQ multiplex PCR; TCRdb lists only in-frame clones, some missing. The table records 300,000 to 450,000 clones, about 20% of them present only once. This clone turned up a few times. Its cognate antigen is unknown.

Sequencing was done on a sample of naive CD4+ T cells from blood. The chain is built from TRBV5-1 and TRBJ2-7, with D possibly matching TRBD2 (5 bases). The origin of this receptor is a woman between 18 and 29 years old in good health. The CDR3 region has the DNA TGCGCCAGCAGCCCAATGCCGGGATACGACTACGAGCAGTACTTC. This encodes CASSPMPGYDYEQYF.